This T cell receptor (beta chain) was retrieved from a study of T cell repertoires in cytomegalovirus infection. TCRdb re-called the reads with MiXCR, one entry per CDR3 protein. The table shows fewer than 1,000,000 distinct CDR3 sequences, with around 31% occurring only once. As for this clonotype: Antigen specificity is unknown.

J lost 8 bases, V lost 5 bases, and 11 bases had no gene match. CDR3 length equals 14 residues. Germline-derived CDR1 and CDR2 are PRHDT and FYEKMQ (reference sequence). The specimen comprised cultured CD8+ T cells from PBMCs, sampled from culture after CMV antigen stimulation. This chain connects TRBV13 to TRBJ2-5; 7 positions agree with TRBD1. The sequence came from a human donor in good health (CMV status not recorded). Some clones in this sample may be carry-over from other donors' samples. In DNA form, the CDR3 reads TGTGCCAGCAGCCCCCGAAGGGACAGCGGCACCCAGTACTTC. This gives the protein CASSPRRDSGTQYF.